This TCR beta chain came from a study of T cell repertoires in cytomegalovirus infection. Study details: Recently described HLA-C-restricted plus well-studied HLA-B-restricted CMV epitopes were used. Matching HLA type, along with CMV infection, was indicated by public TCR beta signatures. Whole-study results and caveats: Summed frequency of public TCR beta families distinguished CMV carriers with the relevant HLA. HLA-C-restricted CMV clonotypes gave the most frequent clonotype in two of eight donors.

TCRdb re-derived calls from the reads in MiXCR, one entry per CDR3 protein. The table includes roughly 500,000 distinct CDR3 sequences, 42% detected once. Notes on this clonotype: Its target is not known.

The CDR3 length is 17 residues. V lost 5 bases, J lost 8 bases, and 16 bases stayed unmatched. The V gene's germline CDR1 is MDHEN and CDR2 SYDVKM. The chain carries TRBV28 and TRBJ2-1; 9 bases agree with TRBD2. The receptor was derived from a human donor in good health (CMV status not recorded). Some clones in this sample may be carry-over from other donors' samples. The source was cultured PBMCs, collected from culture after CMV antigen stimulation. CDR3 in amino acids: CASSPTAGGFLVDEQFF. CDR3 in DNA: TGTGCCAGCAGTCCTACAGCGGGAGGCTTCCTAGTCGATGAGCAGTTCTTC. Complete variable domain (other parts from reference TRBV28 and TRBJ2-1): DVKVTQSSRYLVKRTGEKVFLECVQDMDHENMFWYRQDPGLGLRLIYFSYDVKMKEKGDIPEGYSVSREKKERFSLILESASTNQTSMYLCASSPTAGGFLVDEQFFGPGTRLTVL.